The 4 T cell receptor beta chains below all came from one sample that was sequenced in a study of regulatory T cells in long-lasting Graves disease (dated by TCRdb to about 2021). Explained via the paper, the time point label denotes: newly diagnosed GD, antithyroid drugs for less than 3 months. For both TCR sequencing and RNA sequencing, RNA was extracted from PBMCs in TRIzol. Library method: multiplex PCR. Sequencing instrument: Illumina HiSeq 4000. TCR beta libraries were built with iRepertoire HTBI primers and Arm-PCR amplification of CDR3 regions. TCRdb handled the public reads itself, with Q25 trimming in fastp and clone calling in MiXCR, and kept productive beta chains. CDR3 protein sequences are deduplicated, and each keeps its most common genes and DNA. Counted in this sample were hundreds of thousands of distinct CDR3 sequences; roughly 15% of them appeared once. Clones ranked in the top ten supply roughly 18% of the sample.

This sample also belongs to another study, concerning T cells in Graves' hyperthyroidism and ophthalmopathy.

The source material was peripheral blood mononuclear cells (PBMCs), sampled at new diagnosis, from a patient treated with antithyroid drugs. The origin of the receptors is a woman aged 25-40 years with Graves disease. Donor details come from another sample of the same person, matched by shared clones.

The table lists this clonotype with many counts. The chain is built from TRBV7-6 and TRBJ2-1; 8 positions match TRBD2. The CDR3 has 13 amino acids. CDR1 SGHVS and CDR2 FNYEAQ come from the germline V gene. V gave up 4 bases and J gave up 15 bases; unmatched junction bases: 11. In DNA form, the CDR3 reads TGTGCCAGCAGCTCCATGGAACGGGAGGGCATGTTCTTC. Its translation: CASSSMEREGMFF. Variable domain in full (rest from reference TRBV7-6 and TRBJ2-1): GAGVSQSPRYKVTKRGQDVALRCDPISGHVSLYWYRQALGQGPEFLTYFNYEAQQDKSGLPNDRFSAERPEGSISTLTIQRTEQRDSAMYRCASSSMEREGMFFGPGTRLTVL.

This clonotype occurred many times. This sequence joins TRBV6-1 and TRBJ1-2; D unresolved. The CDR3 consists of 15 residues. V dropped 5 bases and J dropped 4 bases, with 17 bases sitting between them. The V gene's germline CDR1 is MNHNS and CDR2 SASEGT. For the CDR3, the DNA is TGTGCCAGCAGTAACAGACGACCAGAAATCTATGGCTACACCTTC. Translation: CASSNRRPEIYGYTF.

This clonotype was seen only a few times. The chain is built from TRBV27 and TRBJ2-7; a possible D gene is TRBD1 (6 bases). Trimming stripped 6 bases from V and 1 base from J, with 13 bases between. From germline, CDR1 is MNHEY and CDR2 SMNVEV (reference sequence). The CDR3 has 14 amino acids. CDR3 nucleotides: TGTGCCAGCAGGCCCCGGGACAAATCCTACGAGCAGTACTTC. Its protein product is CASRPRDKSYEQYF.

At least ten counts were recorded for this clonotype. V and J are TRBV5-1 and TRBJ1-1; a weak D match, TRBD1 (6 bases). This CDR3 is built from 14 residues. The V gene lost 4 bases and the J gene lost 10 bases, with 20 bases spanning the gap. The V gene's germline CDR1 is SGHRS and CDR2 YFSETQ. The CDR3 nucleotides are TGCGCCAGCAGCCCCGGACCAGGACAGCCGGGAGCTTTCTTT. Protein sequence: CASSPGPGQPGAFF. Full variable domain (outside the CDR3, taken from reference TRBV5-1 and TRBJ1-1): KAGVTQTPRYLIKTRGQQVTLSCSPISGHRSVSWYQQTPGQGLQFLFEYFSETQRNKGNFPGRFSGRQFSNSRSEMNVSTLELGDSALYLCASSPGPGQPGAFFGQGTRLTVV.